These 27 T cell receptor beta chains originate from one sample sequenced in a study of T cell responses to AZD1222 COVID-19 vaccine. Generated by immunoSEQ multiplex PCR, the TCRdb table keeps only in-frame clones and is missing some. This table has 130,000 or so clones, about nine tenths appearing once. Sequencing was performed on peripheral blood, taken 28 days after the second dose of the MenACWY control vaccine. Receptors were obtained from an adult who received the MenACWY meningococcal vaccine as a control.

The table lists this clone with a few counts. The chain employs TRBV11-2 and TRBJ1-6, with 9 bases that match TRBD1. This CDR3 is 15 amino acids long. V was clipped by 4 bases and J by 10 bases; unmatched bases: 8. Germline CDR1 reads SGHAT; CDR2 reads FQNNGV. CDR3 in amino acids: CASSYTTGGKSPLHF. The CDR3 bases are TGTGCCAGCAGCTACACGACAGGGGGAAAGTCACCCCTCCACTTT.

The gene calls are TRBV7-2 and TRBJ2-7; 11 nucleotides agree with TRBD1. The CDR3 extends over 18 amino acids. Germline trimming cut 2 bases from V and 1 base from J; bases unmatched to any gene: 10. Germline V lookup: CDR1 SGHTA, CDR2 FQGNSA. In DNA, the CDR3 is TGTGCCAGCAGCTTAAGTGGGGCCGGGACAGGGGGTTCCTACGAGCAGTACGTC. It translates to CASSLSGAGTGGSYEQYV.

J is TRBJ2-1 and V is TRBV2, with TRBD2 matching over 7 bases. V dropped 1 base and J dropped 6; count of bases not matched to a gene: 9. Per germline, CDR1 SNHLY and CDR2 FYNNEI. This CDR3 is 16 amino acids long. The CDR3 bases are TGTGCCAGCAGTGAAGGGGGAAGCGGGAAAGGCAATGAGCAGTTCTTC. This encodes CASSEGGSGKGNEQFF.

The chain joins TRBV10-3 to TRBJ1-2; 8 bases are shared with TRBD1. CDR3 size: 14 residues. V lost 4 bases and J lost 4; bases outside the gene matches: 5. Germline CDR1 and CDR2: ENHRY and SYGVKD. The CDR3 coding sequence is TGTGCCATCAGTGTTGGACAGGGACCCTATGGCTACACCTTC. Translating gives CAISVGQGPYGYTF.

CDR3 bases: TGTGCCAGCAGTGGGGTGAGGGGAACCCAAGAGACCCAGTACTTC. The encoded protein is CASSGVRGTQETQYF. The J gene is TRBJ2-5, the V gene TRBV28, with D perhaps being TRBD1 or TRBD2 (5 bases each). Trimming shortened V by 5 bases and J by 1 base, and 14 bases separated the two germline ends. The germline CDR1 and CDR2 sequences are MDHEN and SYDVKM. The CDR3 loop spans 15 amino acids.

The chain joins TRBV12-3 or TRBV12-4 to TRBJ1-1; D is ambiguous. V was cut by 2 bases and J by 1 base, with 5 bases left in between. This CDR3 spans 13 amino acids. CDR3: CASSLFKNTEAFF. CDR3 DNA sequence: TGTGCCAGCAGTTTATTTAAGAACACTGAAGCTTTCTTT.

This chain uses TRBV25-1 with TRBJ2-5, with TRBD1 identical over 8 bases. Trimming took 4 bases from V and 4 from J; bases not matched to a gene: 8. The CDR3 length is 15 residues. CDR1 is MGHDK and CDR2 is SYGVNS in the germline V gene. CDR3 in DNA: TGTGCCAGCAGTGCCATGACAGGGGCCGGAGAGACCCAGTACTTC. Residues: CASSAMTGAGETQYF.

The V call is TRBV5-1, the J call TRBJ1-2; D gene ambiguous. Trimming took 0 bases from V and 0 from J, leaving 6 bases between them. This CDR3 region has 14 residues. CDR1 and CDR2 (germline): SGHRS, YFSETQ. This CDR3 is CASSLDGSNYGYTF. CDR3 sequence (DNA): TGCGCCAGCAGCTTGGACGGATCTAACTATGGCTACACCTTC.

The V gene is TRBV19, the J gene TRBJ1-2, with 9 bases aligning to TRBD1. Germline trimming cut 6 bases from V and 6 bases from J; bases unmatched to any gene: 8. Germline CDR1 reads LNHDA; CDR2 reads SQIVND (reference sequence). The CDR3 covers 14 residues. CDR3 loop: CASSHQQGADGYTF. CDR3 sequence (DNA): TGTGCCAGTAGCCACCAACAGGGGGCGGATGGCTACACCTTC.

This chain uses TRBV2 with TRBJ2-1; 15 positions agree with TRBD2. CDR1 is SNHLY and CDR2 is FYNNEI in the germline V gene. V gave up 3 bases and J gave up 10 bases; unmatched junction bases: 10. The CDR3 extends over 17 amino acids. The CDR3 sequence: CASSDTQRTSGRVEQFF. In DNA form, the CDR3 reads TGTGCCAGCAGTGACACCCAAAGGACTAGCGGGAGGGTCGAGCAGTTCTTC. The full variable domain, in which reference TRBV2 and TRBJ2-1 provide the parts outside the CDR3, is EPEVTQTPSHQVTQMGQEVILRCVPISNHLYFYWYRQILGQKVEFLVSFYNNEISEKSEIFDDQFSVERPDGSNFTLKIRSTKLEDSAMYFCASSDTQRTSGRVEQFFGPGTRLTVL.

This chain links TRBV7-9 with TRBJ1-2; D is possibly TRBD1 (6 bases). This CDR3 is built from 15 residues. Germline CDR1 SEHNR, CDR2 FQNEAQ (reference sequence). V was cut by 1 base and J by 1 base, with 10 bases left in between. The DNA for the CDR3 is TGTGCCAGCAGCTTAGACAGGGACTATAACTATGGCTACACCTTC. It specifies CASSLDRDYNYGYTF.

This clone was recorded only once. CDR3 loop: CASSEQWTSGGGTDTQYF. The CDR3 DNA is TGTGCCAGCAGCGAACAGTGGACTAGCGGGGGGGGCACAGATACGCAGTATTTT. The rearrangement joins TRBV4-2 to TRBJ2-3; TRBD2 matches at 15 bases. The J segment lost 1 base and the V segment lost 5 bases, leaving 7 bases of the junction unmatched. The CDR3 contains 18 residues. The germline CDR1 and CDR2 sequences are LGHNA and YNFKEQ.

This sequence joins TRBV5-1 and TRBJ1-5; D is unclear. The CDR3 totals 13 residues. V was cut by 0 bases and J by 5 bases, with 6 bases left in between. Germline assignment: CDR1 SGHRS and CDR2 YFSETQ. The CDR3 DNA reads TGCGCCAGCAGCTTGGGGCGTGATCAGCCCCAGCATTTT. This translates into CASSLGRDQPQHF.

The chain has TRBV10-2 and TRBJ2-7; 10 bases are shared with TRBD2. The CDR3 extends over 14 amino acids. The germline V gene encodes CDR1 WSHSY and CDR2 SAAADI. Unmatched junction bases numbered 5, after V lost 5 bases and J lost 4 bases. CDR3 loop: CASSMPSGSYEQYF. CDR3 DNA: TGCGCCAGCAGTATGCCTAGCGGGAGTTACGAGCAGTACTTC.

The chain links TRBV7-6 to TRBJ2-3; D not resolved. V lost 1 base and J lost 2, with 10 bases in between. The CDR3 extends over 15 amino acids. Per the germline V gene, CDR1 is SGHVS and CDR2 is FNYEAQ. CDR3 region: CASSLGRKNTDTQYF. CDR3 coding DNA: TGTGCCAGCAGCTTAGGGCGTAAAAACACAGATACGCAGTATTTT. Drawing the rest from reference TRBV7-6 and TRBJ2-3, the complete variable domain is GAGVSQSPRYKVTKRGQDVALRCDPISGHVSLYWYRQALGQGPEFLTYFNYEAQQDKSGLPNDRFSAERPEGSISTLTIQRTEQRDSAMYRCASSLGRKNTDTQYFGPGTRLTVL.

This clone was found once. This chain joins TRBV3-1 (or the pseudogene TRBV3-2) and TRBJ2-7; TRBD2 might be the D (6 bases). There are 15 residues in the CDR3. The V gene lost 0 bases and the J gene lost 2 bases, with 11 bases spanning the gap. Germline CDR1 is LGHDT and CDR2 is YNNKEL (reference sequence). CDR3 coding DNA: TGTGCCAGCAGCCAAGATGGTAGCGGCGCCTACGAGCAGTACTTC. Translation: CASSQDGSGAYEQYF.

The gene calls are TRBV6-6 and TRBJ2-4, with a possible D match to TRBD2 (6 bases). The germline V gene has CDR1 MNHNY and CDR2 SVGAGI (reference sequence). The CDR3 is 17 residues long. Trimming shortened V by 5 bases and J by 4 bases, and 21 bases separated the two germline ends. DNA for the CDR3: TGTGCCAGCAGTCCGGCGGGGTGGGCGGTGGGTAAAAACATTCAGTACTTC. Translation: CASSPAGWAVGKNIQYF.

The J gene is TRBJ2-2, the V gene TRBV10-2, with D unresolved. The CDR3 is made up of 13 amino acids. V gave up 3 bases and J gave up 4 bases, with 6 bases separating them. Germline V CDR1 and CDR2: WSHSY, SAAADI. The CDR3 region is CASSDLGTGELFF. The CDR3 DNA sequence: TGCGCCAGCAGTGATTTAGGCACCGGGGAGCTGTTTTTT.

The chain uses TRBV3-1 (or the pseudogene TRBV3-2) and TRBJ1-3; a weak D match, TRBD1 (5 bases). The CDR3 length is 16 residues. The germline V gene has CDR1 LGHDT and CDR2 YNNKEL (reference sequence). Trimming left V 1 base short and J 0 bases short, with 10 bases between. The CDR3 region has the DNA TGTGCCAGCAGCCAAGTTATGGGGGGCTCTGGAAACACCATATATTTT. This gives the protein CASSQVMGGSGNTIYF.

This chain links TRBV18 with TRBJ1-2; D may be TRBD1 (5 bases). Germline CDR1 and CDR2: KGHSH and LQKENI. The CDR3 totals 16 residues. Trimming stripped 0 bases from V and 5 bases from J, with 16 bases between. CDR3 in amino acids: CASSPPEGPAAYGYTF. In nucleotides, the CDR3 is TGTGCCAGCTCACCACCGGAGGGGCCTGCGGCTTATGGCTACACCTTC.

The J gene is TRBJ1-4, the V gene TRBV19, with TRBD1 matching 8 bases. The CDR3 runs to 17 residues. Germline V CDR1 and CDR2: LNHDA, SQIVND (reference sequence). The V gene end was trimmed by 3 bases and the J gene end by 7 bases; junction bases not matched to a gene: 13. The CDR3 region is CASSIWTGPMSIEKLFF. The CDR3 nucleotides read TGTGCCAGTAGTATCTGGACAGGGCCTATGTCGATTGAAAAACTGTTTTTT.

This chain uses TRBV5-1 with TRBJ1-3; the match to TRBD1 covers 9 bases. The trim removed 4 bases at V and 1 base at J, leaving 15 bases unmatched. This CDR3 region has 19 residues. Germline values: CDR1 SGHRS, CDR2 YFSETQ. The CDR3 sequence is CASSAGTGTFRLSGNTIYF. The CDR3 DNA reads TGCGCCAGCAGCGCCGGGACAGGGACCTTCCGTTTATCTGGAAACACCATATATTTT.

The V and J genes are TRBV6-2 or TRBV6-3 and TRBJ1-6, with D maybe TRBD1 (5 bases). CDR3 size: 13 residues. Per the germline V gene, CDR1 is MNHEY and CDR2 is SVGEGT. Trimming cost V 6 bases and J 10 bases, with 13 bases left between them. The CDR3 spells CASRPQDISPLHF. CDR3 nucleotide sequence: TGTGCCAGCAGGCCTCAGGACATATCACCCCTCCACTTT.

The chain joins TRBV9 to TRBJ2-5, with D perhaps matching TRBD1 (6 bases). This CDR3 has 13 amino acids. Trimming pared 2 bases from V and 7 bases from J, leaving 12 bases between. The germline V gene has CDR1 SGDLS and CDR2 YYNGEE. The CDR3 loop is CASSVGAPGTQYF. DNA of the CDR3: TGTGCCAGCAGCGTGGGGGCCCCAGGGACCCAGTACTTC.

J is TRBJ2-1 and V is TRBV24-1; D call uncertain. Trimming pared 7 bases from V and 2 bases from J, leaving 17 bases between. The germline V gene encodes CDR1 KGHDR and CDR2 SFDVKD. This CDR3 spans 16 amino acids. The CDR3 reads CATSSPAATAYNEQFF. In DNA form, the CDR3 reads TGTGCCACCAGCTCCCCCGCGGCGACTGCCTACAATGAGCAGTTCTTC.

This chain links TRBV5-4 with TRBJ2-1, with unresolved D. CDR1 is SGHNT and CDR2 is YYREEE in the germline V gene (reference sequence). The CDR3 runs to 14 residues. Trimming cost V 2 bases and J 0 bases, with 6 bases left between them. The CDR3 sequence is CASSLQSSYNEQFF. CDR3 nucleotide sequence: TGTGCCAGCAGCTTACAGAGCTCCTACAATGAGCAGTTCTTC.

The V gene is TRBV3-1 (or the pseudogene TRBV3-2), the J gene TRBJ2-6; D may be TRBD1 (5 bases). Germline CDR1 reads LGHDT; CDR2 reads YNNKEL (reference sequence). This CDR3 is built from 17 residues. V lost 1 base to trimming and J lost 2 bases, with 12 bases between them. DNA for the CDR3: TGTGCCAGCAGCCAAGCGCCCCTGACAGCTGGGGCCAACGTCCTGACTTTC. Its protein is CASSQAPLTAGANVLTF.